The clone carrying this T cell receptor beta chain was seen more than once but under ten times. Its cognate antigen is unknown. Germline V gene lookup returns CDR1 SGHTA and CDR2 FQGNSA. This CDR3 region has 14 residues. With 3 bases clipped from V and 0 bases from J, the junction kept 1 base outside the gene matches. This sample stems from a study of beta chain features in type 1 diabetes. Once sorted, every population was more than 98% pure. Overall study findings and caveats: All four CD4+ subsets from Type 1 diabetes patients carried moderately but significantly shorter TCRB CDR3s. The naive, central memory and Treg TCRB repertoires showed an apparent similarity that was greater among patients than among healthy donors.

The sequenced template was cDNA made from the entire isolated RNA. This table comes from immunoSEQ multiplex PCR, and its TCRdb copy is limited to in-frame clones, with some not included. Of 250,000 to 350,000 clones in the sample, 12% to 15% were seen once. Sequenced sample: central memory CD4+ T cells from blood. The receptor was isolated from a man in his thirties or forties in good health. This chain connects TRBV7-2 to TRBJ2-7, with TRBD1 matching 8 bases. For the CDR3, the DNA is TGTGCCAGCAGCTTGGACAGGGCCTCCTACGAGCAGTACTTC. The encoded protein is CASSLDRASYEQYF.